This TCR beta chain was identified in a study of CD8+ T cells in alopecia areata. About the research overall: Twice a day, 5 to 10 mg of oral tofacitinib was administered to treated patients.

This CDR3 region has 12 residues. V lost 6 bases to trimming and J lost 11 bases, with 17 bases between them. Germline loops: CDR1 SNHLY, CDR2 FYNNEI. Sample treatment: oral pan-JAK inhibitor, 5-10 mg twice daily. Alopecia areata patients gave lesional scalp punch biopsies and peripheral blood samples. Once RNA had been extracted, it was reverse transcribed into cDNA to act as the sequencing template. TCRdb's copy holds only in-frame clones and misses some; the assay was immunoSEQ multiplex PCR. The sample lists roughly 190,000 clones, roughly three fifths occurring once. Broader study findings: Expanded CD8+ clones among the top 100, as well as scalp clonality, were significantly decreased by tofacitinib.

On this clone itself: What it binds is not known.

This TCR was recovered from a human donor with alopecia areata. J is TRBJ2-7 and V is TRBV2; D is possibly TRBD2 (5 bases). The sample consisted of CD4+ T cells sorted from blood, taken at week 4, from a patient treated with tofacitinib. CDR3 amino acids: CASSLGRAEEYF. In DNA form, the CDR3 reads TGTGCCAGCAGCCTCGGACGTGCGGAGGAGTACTTC.